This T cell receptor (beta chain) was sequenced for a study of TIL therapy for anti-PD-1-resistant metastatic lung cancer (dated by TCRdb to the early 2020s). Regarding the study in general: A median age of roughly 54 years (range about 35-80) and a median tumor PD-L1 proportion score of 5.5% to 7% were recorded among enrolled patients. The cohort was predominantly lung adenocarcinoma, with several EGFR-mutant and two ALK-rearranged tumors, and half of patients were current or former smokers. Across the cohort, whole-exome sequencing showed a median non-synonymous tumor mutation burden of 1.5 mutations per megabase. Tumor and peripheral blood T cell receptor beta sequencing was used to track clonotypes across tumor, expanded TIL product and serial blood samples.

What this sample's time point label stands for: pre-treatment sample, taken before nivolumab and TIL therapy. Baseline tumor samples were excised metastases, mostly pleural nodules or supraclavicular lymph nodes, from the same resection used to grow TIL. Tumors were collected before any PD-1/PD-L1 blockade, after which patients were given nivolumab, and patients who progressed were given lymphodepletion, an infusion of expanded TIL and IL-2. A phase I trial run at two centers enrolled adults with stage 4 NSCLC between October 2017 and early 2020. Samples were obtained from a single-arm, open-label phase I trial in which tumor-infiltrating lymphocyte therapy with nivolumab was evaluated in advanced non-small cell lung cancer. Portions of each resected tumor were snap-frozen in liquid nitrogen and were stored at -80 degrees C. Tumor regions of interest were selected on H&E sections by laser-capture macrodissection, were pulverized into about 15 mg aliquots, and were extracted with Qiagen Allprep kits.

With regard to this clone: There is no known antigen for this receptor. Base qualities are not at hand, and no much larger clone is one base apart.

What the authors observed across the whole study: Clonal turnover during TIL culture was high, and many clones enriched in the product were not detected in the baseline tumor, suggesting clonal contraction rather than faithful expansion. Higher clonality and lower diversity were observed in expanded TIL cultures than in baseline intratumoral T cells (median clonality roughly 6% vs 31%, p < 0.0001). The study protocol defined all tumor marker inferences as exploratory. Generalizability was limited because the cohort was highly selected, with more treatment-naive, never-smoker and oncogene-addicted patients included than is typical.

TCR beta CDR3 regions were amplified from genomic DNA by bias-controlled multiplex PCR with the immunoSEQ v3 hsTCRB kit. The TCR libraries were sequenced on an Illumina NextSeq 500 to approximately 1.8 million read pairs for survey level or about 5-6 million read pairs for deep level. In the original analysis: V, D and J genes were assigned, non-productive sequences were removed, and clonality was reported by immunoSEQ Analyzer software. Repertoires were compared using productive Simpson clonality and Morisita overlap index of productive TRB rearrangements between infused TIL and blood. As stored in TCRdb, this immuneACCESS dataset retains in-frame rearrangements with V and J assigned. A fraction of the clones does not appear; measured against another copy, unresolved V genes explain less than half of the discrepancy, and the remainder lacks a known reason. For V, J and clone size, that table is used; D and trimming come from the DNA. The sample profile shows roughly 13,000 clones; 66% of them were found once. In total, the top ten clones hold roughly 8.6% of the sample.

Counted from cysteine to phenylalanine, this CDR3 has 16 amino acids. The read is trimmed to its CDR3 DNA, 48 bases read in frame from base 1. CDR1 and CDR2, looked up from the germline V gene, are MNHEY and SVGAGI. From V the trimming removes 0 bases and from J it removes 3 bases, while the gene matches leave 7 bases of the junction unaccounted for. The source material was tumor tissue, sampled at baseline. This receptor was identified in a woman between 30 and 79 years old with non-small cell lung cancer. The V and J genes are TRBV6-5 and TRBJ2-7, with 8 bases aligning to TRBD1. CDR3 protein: CASSYSGTGGFYEQYF. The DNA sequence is TGTGCCAGCAGTTACTCGGGGACAGGAGGTTTCTACGAGCAGTACTTC.